These 10 T cell receptor beta chains were sequenced from one sample in a study of shared clonotypes between healthy human individuals. Generated by immunoSEQ multiplex PCR, the TCRdb table keeps only in-frame clones and is missing some. The profile covers some 2.1 million clones, with less than 95% appearing a single time and 0.9% to 1.3% taken by the ten largest. CD8 cells regarded as naive lacked CD45RO, were positively chosen for CCR7, and omitted terminally differentiated effector memory CD45RA+ cells. Sequenced sample: naive CD8+ T cells sorted from blood. The receptors originated from a man between 18 and 29 years old in good health.

This chain joins TRBV29-1 and TRBJ2-5; no clear D. V was pared by 6 bases and J by 9 bases, with 17 bases between. Germline V gene sequence: CDR1 SQVTM, CDR2 ANQGSEA. This CDR3 comprises 12 residues. The CDR3 protein is CSVVYEPQAQYF. Here the CDR3 DNA reads TGCAGCGTGGTATATGAGCCCCAGGCCCAGTACTTC.

The rearrangement uses TRBV4-1 and TRBJ1-6, with a tentative D call TRBD1 (5 bases). The germline V gene has CDR1 MGHRA and CDR2 YSYEKL. This CDR3 comprises 14 residues. V was trimmed by 6 bases and J by 5 bases, leaving 11 bases between them. DNA for the CDR3: TGCGCCAGCAGACGCACAGGTGATAATTCACCCCTCCACTTT. The encoded protein is CASRRTGDNSPLHF.

To note about this clone: This same CDR3 is encoded by further DNA sequences in the sample. This sequence joins TRBV27 and TRBJ1-5; 7 nucleotides align to TRBD1. CDR1 and CDR2 (germline): MNHEY, SMNVEV (reference sequence). The J segment lost 1 base and the V segment lost 5 bases, leaving 2 bases of the junction unmatched. The CDR3 sequence is 14 residues long. CDR3 in amino acids: CASSTTGSNQPQHF. CDR3 nucleotides: TGTGCCAGCAGTACGACAGGGAGCAATCAGCCCCAGCATTTT.

This clone turned up a few times. This same CDR3 is encoded by further DNA sequences in the sample. The V gene is TRBV9, the J gene TRBJ1-1; no clear D gene. The length of the CDR3 is 13 residues. Trimming stripped 0 bases from V and 4 bases from J, with 7 bases between. CDR1 is SGDLS, CDR2 YYNGEE, per germline. CDR3 nucleotide sequence: TGTGCCAGCAGCGTAGGAGGGTTCACTGAAGCTTTCTTT. It encodes CASSVGGFTEAFF.

This clone was detected once. The CDR3 spells CASSSMVETSASYEQYF. The CDR3 coding sequence is TGTGCCAGCAGCTCTATGGTCGAAACTAGCGCCTCCTACGAGCAGTACTTC. This sequence joins TRBV11-2 and TRBJ2-7; 7 nucleotides agree with TRBD2. The CDR3 runs to 17 residues. V lost 4 bases to trimming and J lost 0 bases; unmatched junction nucleotides: 12. Germline loops: CDR1 SGHAT, CDR2 FQNNGV.

This clone was recorded once. This chain links TRBV9 with TRBJ1-2; D is ambiguous. V dropped 4 bases and J dropped 0 bases, with 4 bases sitting between them. Germline V gives CDR1 SGDLS, CDR2 YYNGEE. The CDR3 covers 12 residues. CDR3 DNA: TGTGCCAGCAGCCTCTCTAACTATGGCTACACCTTC. Protein sequence: CASSLSNYGYTF.

The chain uses TRBV10-1 and TRBJ1-1; D is possibly TRBD1 (5 bases). The germline V gene encodes CDR1 WNHNN and CDR2 SYGVQD (reference sequence). This CDR3 region has 17 residues. Trimming removed 3 bases at V and 0 bases at J, with 17 bases between. CDR3 sequence reads: CASSDHPRTILNTEAFF. The CDR3 nucleotides read TGCGCCAGCAGTGACCATCCAAGGACAATTCTGAACACTGAAGCTTTCTTT.

V usage is TRBV7-8 and J usage is TRBJ1-4; no clear D gene. V lost 6 bases to trimming and J lost 8 bases, with 13 bases between them. The CDR3 covers 13 residues. CDR1 is SGHVS, CDR2 FQNEAQ, per germline. DNA for the CDR3: TGTGCCAGCAGTCGACTCACCGACGAAAAACTGTTTTTT. Its translation is CASSRLTDEKLFF.

The chain couples TRBV13 to TRBJ1-2; 8 bases agree with TRBD1. The ends lost 5 bases at V and 3 bases at J; junction bases unmatched: 5. The CDR3 is 14 residues long. Germline-derived CDR1 and CDR2 are PRHDT and FYEKMQ (reference sequence). The CDR3 nucleotides are TGTGCCAGCAGCGAAAAACAGGGGGACTATGGCTACACCTTC. Amino acids: CASSEKQGDYGYTF.

With regard to this clone: This same CDR3 is encoded by further DNA sequences in the sample. V gene TRBV11-3 combines with J gene TRBJ2-7; D gene unclear. V was clipped by 1 base and J by 0 bases, with 4 bases between them. Germline lookup yields CDR1 SGHNT and CDR2 YENEEA. The CDR3 is 13 amino acids. The CDR3, as DNA: TGTGCCAGCAGCTTAGCTGCCTCCTACGAGCAGTACTTC. As protein: CASSLAASYEQYF.